Listed here is a single TCR beta chain. This clone occurred once. Its antigen is still unknown. Base qualities are missing; no much larger clone stands one base away. This same CDR3 is encoded by further DNA sequences in the sample. Donors were healthy HIV-negative adults with no recently reported acute infections or vaccinations. Every donor was a Caucasian adult residing in Nashville, Tennessee, USA. Magnetic negative selection was used to enrich CD4+ T cells, after which naive cells were positively selected on CD45RA and the negative fraction became the memory subset. After blood collection by leukapheresis, PBMCs were isolated using Ficoll-Histopaque density gradient centrifugation and then cryopreserved in the vapor phase of liquid nitrogen. Purity and quantity of every magnetically sorted T cell population were checked by analytical flow cytometry. From each sorted fraction, genomic DNA was isolated and quantified by UV absorbance on a Nanodrop 2000c.

TCR CDR3 regions were amplified from genomic DNA by multiplex PCR using the deep immunoSEQ assay. Extracted genomic DNA from each cell subset was spread evenly across all wells of several immunoSEQ 96-well plates, with each plate serving as a replicate. Each replicate PCR for sorted subsets received about 200 ng genomic DNA, equal to about 30,000 T cell genomes. Purified libraries were measured with a Qubit 3.0 fluorometer, size-checked on a Bioanalyzer 2100, and measured again with the KAPA Library Quantification kit. Each immunoSEQ 96-well plate was sequenced on its own single-read 150-cycle Illumina NextSeq 550 flow cell. The original pipeline was this. Because the immunoSEQ output held only junctional sequences and lacked quality scores, the filtering could not match the filtering applied to full-length reads. Sequences were annotated with PyIR, a Python wrapper for IgBLAST v1.9, using IMGT germline references to assign V/J genes and CDR3. Reads were removed for weak V/J assignments (E-value above 1e-6), missing CDR3, stop codons, out-of-frame junctions, or ambiguous translated residues. V3J clonotypes were defined as sequences sharing the same inferred V gene, J gene, and CDR3 amino acid sequence. The percentage overlap between two repertoires was calculated by dividing the number of shared unique clonotypes by the size of the smaller repertoire. Three approaches were used to assess repertoire richness: RTK rarefaction, the Chao1 estimator, and Recon v2.1 estimates of unobserved clonotypes. OLGA was used to compute generation probabilities for all TCRbeta clonotypes that the gDNA method yielded from a handful of donors. TCRdb stores this immuneACCESS table with in-frame sequences only. Part of the clones is absent; in the studies checked, under half of the shortfall reflects unresolved V genes, and no reason is known for the rest. V and J calls and clone size are given by that table; D and trimming were obtained from the DNA. The sample table contains 950,000 to 1,100,000 clones; only one count was recorded for about 75% of them. Nearly 1.5% of the sample is in the top ten clones.

The sample comes from a study of shared clonotypes between healthy human individuals (dated by TCRdb to 2018 to 2021). About the study as a whole: The cohort included a few men and two women between 18 and 49 years of age. For each donor, CD4 naive and CD4 memory were each run on three plates, CD8 naive on two plates, and CD8 memory on one plate. To estimate repertoire size and how much clonotypes are shared between individuals, the study performed deep sequencing of blood TCR repertoires from roughly five healthy adults. Different laboratories and diverse techniques were used to prepare libraries and sequence TCR repertoires, to increase sequencing depth and limit assay-specific biases. Per donor, leukapheresis produced somewhere between about 0.9 and 9.5 billion PBMCs.

The junction shows trimming of 2 bases on V and 3 bases on J, plus 10 bases between the germline ends. Taken from the germline V gene (reference sequence), the CDR1 and CDR2 loops are LNHDA and SQIVND. There are 14 amino acids in the CDR3, from cysteine to phenylalanine inclusive. Only the CDR3 portion is preserved as DNA: 42 bases, with reading frame beginning at the first base. What the authors observed across the whole study: Pairwise subsampling indicated that sequencing depth was expected to affect the degree of clonotype sharing among donors. Across a few donors, approximately 5% of naive CD4, around 3.3% of naive CD8, under 2.5% of memory CD4, and 0.4% to 0.45% of memory CD8 clonotypes were shared. Sampling was restricted to blood, and TCR repertoires in tissues likely differ from the TCR repertoires found in blood. Naive subsets generally had larger estimated clonotype richness than memory subsets did. Because the study included a small number of donors, the genetic and exposure-history diversity represented was limited. Clonotypes shared by all four sorted-subset donors showed higher generation probabilities than non-shared clonotypes. Even with the large sequencing depth, rarefaction of the sorted-subset datasets indicated that sequencing was incomplete.

Specimen: memory CD4+ T cells sorted from blood. This specimen's cell subset or site label, interpreted: CD45RA-negative fraction. This clonotype originated in a man aged 18-30 years in good health. Recombination joined TRBV19 with TRBJ2-5, and the D gene may be TRBD2, 5 bases matching. The DNA sequence is TGTGCCAGTAGTATAAGGCTAGCCGAAGAGACCCAGTACTTC. Its protein reads: CASSIRLAEETQYF.